This is a list of T cell receptor beta chains from one sample in a study of shared clonotypes between healthy human individuals. TCRdb keeps only in-frame clones here, not all; method: immunoSEQ multiplex PCR. The sample contains a few million clones, 90% to 95% of which appear only once. Material: naive CD4+ T cells sorted from blood. The receptors were gathered from a man younger than 35 in good health. CDR3s include the opening cysteine and the closing phenylalanine or tryptophan. D genes are given only for firm matches. Rows give clone size only sometimes, using once, few, many, or a class for an expanded clone.

d_gene	v_gene	abundance	j_gene	CDR3nt	CDR3aa
.	TRBV4-1	.	TRBJ2-7	TGCGCCAGCAGCCAAGACAGGGGTCAGGCCTACGAGCAGTACTTC	CASSQDRGQAYEQYF
.	TRBV7-8	.	TRBJ1-1	TGTGCCAGCAGCCCGGTGGGCACTGAAGCTTTCTTT	CASSPVGTEAFF
.	TRBV4-3	.	TRBJ2-6	TGCGCCAGCAGCCGCCAAGATCCGATGGGGTTTGGGGCCAACGTCCTGACTTTC	CASSRQDPMGFGANVLTF
TRBD1	TRBV9	.	TRBJ2-2	TGTGCCAGCAGCGTAGAGGGGGCGGGCACCGGGGAGCTGTTTTTT	CASSVEGAGTGELFF
.	TRBV5-5	.	TRBJ1-3	TGTGCCAGCAGCATCGAGGGGACGCGCGGGGACACCATATATTTT	CASSIEGTRGDTIYF
.	TRBV19	.	TRBJ1-2	TGTGCCAGTAGTATATTGGGCGCTGGGACCTCGGGCGGCTACACCTTC	CASSILGAGTSGGYTF
.	TRBV10-3	.	TRBJ1-2	TGTGCCATCAGGCAGGGACCTGGCTACACCTTC	CAIRQGPGYTF
.	TRBV27	.	TRBJ2-3	TGTGCCAGCAGTTTAGGGGGACGGATTACAGATACGCAGTATTTT	CASSLGGRITDTQYF
TRBD1	TRBV7-2	.	TRBJ2-5	TGTGCCAGCAGCCCGACAGGGGGCGCGGGGACCCAGTACTTC	CASSPTGGAGTQYF
TRBD2	TRBV7-2	.	TRBJ2-1	TGTGCCAGCAGCTTGGGGGGACTAGTTAACAATGAGCAGTTCTTC	CASSLGGLVNNEQFF
.	TRBV5-1	.	TRBJ1-1	TGCGCCAGCAGCTTGACCCGGGACGGAAGGAACACTGAAGCTTTCTTT	CASSLTRDGRNTEAFF
.	TRBV6-5	once	TRBJ1-4	TGTGCCAGCAGTTACTCGACAGATACTAATGAAAAACTGTTTTTT	CASSYSTDTNEKLFF
.	TRBV9	once	TRBJ2-2	TGTGCCAGCAGCGTAGTTGGAACCGGGGAGCTGTTTTTT	CASSVVGTGELFF
.	TRBV11-2	.	TRBJ2-5	TGTGCCAGCAGCTTAGAGGAAGGGGGAACCCAGTACTTC	CASSLEEGGTQYF
TRBD1	TRBV7-9	.	TRBJ2-7	TGTGCCAGCAGCTTAGCGACAGGGACAGGGGGTTACGAGCAGTACTTC	CASSLATGTGGYEQYF
.	TRBV20-1	.	TRBJ1-2	TGCAGTGCTAGATCCCTTACGGGCTACACCTTC	CSARSLTGYTF
TRBD1	TRBV2	.	TRBJ2-1	TGTGCCAGCAGTGCTGAAACAGGGGAGAATGAGCAGTTCTTC	CASSAETGENEQFF
.	TRBV19	once	TRBJ1-1	TGTGCCAGTAGTATAGATTATAAGGTGGGGAACACTGAAGCTTTCTTT	CASSIDYKVGNTEAFF
TRBD1	TRBV2	few	TRBJ1-1	TGTGCCGGCTCCGGGACAGGGGTGTACACTGAAGCTTTCTTT	CAGSGTGVYTEAFF
TRBD2	TRBV29-1	.	TRBJ2-7	TGCAGCGTTGGACGGCTAGCGGGAGAAGTTGACGAGCAGTACTTC	CSVGRLAGEVDEQYF
.	TRBV7-2	.	TRBJ1-2	TGTGCCAGCAGCCTTGAACTATATGGCTACACCTTC	CASSLELYGYTF
.	TRBV19	.	TRBJ2-1	TGTGCCAGTAGTACACCTAGCGCCGGCAATGAGCAGTTCTTC	CASSTPSAGNEQFF
.	TRBV6-5	.	TRBJ1-2	TGTGCCAGCAGTTCCTCGGGGGGGGTTAACTATGGCTACACCTTC	CASSSSGGVNYGYTF
.	TRBV7-2	.	TRBJ1-2	TGTGCCAGCAGCTTATTCGGGGGCTATGGCTACACCTTC	CASSLFGGYGYTF
.	TRBV10-3	.	TRBJ2-5	TGTGCCATCGGGGGGGGCATTTTGGGTGGAGAGACCCAGTACTTC	CAIGGGILGGETQYF
.	TRBV27	.	TRBJ1-5	TGTGCCAGCCGGACCAATAGCAATCAGCCCCAGCATTTT	CASRTNSNQPQHF
.	TRBV19	.	TRBJ1-5	TGTGCCAGTAGTGGGGCGAGTGGCAATCAGCCCCAGCATTTT	CASSGASGNQPQHF
TRBD1	TRBV28	.	TRBJ2-7	TGTGCCAGCAGTCTTCCGGAGACAGGGAGCGAGCAGTACTTC	CASSLPETGSEQYF
.	TRBV27	.	TRBJ1-6	TGTGCCAGCACTCGAAGGTCCTATAATTCACCCCTCCACTTT	CASTRRSYNSPLHF
.	TRBV11-2	.	TRBJ2-5	TGTGCCAGCAGCTTAGGGGTTAGCCGGGAGACCCAGTACTTC	CASSLGVSRETQYF
.	TRBV2	.	TRBJ1-1	TGTGCCAGCACGATCGAGGGGGAGGGAACTGAAGCTTTCTTT	CASTIEGEGTEAFF
TRBD2	TRBV5-4	.	TRBJ2-1	TGTGCCAGCAGCCCGTCAAGCGGGAGAAGTAGTGAGCAGTTCTTC	CASSPSSGRSSEQFF
TRBD2	TRBV30	.	TRBJ2-7	TGTGCCTGGCGAGCGGGAGGGTTCCCCTACGAGCAGTACTTC	CAWRAGGFPYEQYF
TRBD2	TRBV4-1	.	TRBJ2-2	TGCGCCAGCAGCCAAGCGGCTAGCGGGATTGTCGGGGAGCTGTTTTTT	CASSQAASGIVGELFF
.	TRBV6-1	.	TRBJ1-5	TGTGCCAGCAGTGAAGTGGGAGGTCGGAAGTATAGCAATCAGCCCCAGCATTTT	CASSEVGGRKYSNQPQHF
TRBD2	TRBV30	.	TRBJ2-7	TGTGCCTGGAGCGCATTAAGGCCTAGCGGGAGTCGGTACGAGCAGTACTTC	CAWSALRPSGSRYEQYF
TRBD2	TRBV5-5	.	TRBJ2-2	TGTGCCAGCAGCTTGTCCAGCGGGGGCACCGGGGAGCTGTTTTTT	CASSLSSGGTGELFF
.	TRBV15	.	TRBJ1-2	TGTGCCACCAGCAGAGATGCCCAGGATTATGGCTACACCTTC	CATSRDAQDYGYTF
.	TRBV19	once	TRBJ2-2	TGTGCCAGTAGTATCTTCTGGACGGAGACCGGGGAGCTGTTTTTT	CASSIFWTETGELFF
.	TRBV10-3	.	TRBJ1-2	TGTGCCATCAAAAGAGGAGACCAAGGGGGCTACACCTTC	CAIKRGDQGGYTF
TRBD1	TRBV18	.	TRBJ2-5	TGTGCCAGCTCACCGGGGACAGGCATGACCCAGTACTTC	CASSPGTGMTQYF
TRBD1	TRBV6-5	.	TRBJ1-5	TGTGCCAGCAGTTACTCAGGACAGGGGGGGCAGCCCCAGCATTTT	CASSYSGQGGQPQHF
TRBD2	TRBV10-1	.	TRBJ2-3	TGCGCCAGCAGTGTGGGGAGACAGGGGAAGACTAGCGGGAGGGCCGAGGATACGCAGTATTTT	CASSVGRQGKTSGRAEDTQYF
TRBD2	TRBV30	.	TRBJ2-3	TGTGCCTGGAGTGTAGGCGGGGGGGCATCAGATACGCAGTATTTT	CAWSVGGGASDTQYF
TRBD1	TRBV5-1	.	TRBJ2-5	TGCGCCAGCAGCCTGAGGACAGGGAGGGAGACCCAGTACTTC	CASSLRTGRETQYF
.	TRBV25-1	.	TRBJ1-4	TGTGCCAGCAGTGAAGGCGGGGGGCGGTTCGAAAAACTGTTTTTT	CASSEGGGRFEKLFF
.	TRBV28	once	TRBJ1-5	TGTGCCAGCATTCCCAGTGGCAATCAGCCCCAGCATTTT	CASIPSGNQPQHF
TRBD2	TRBV11-2	.	TRBJ2-3	TGTGCCTCATTACTATCGGGGGGAGGAACAGATACGCAGTATTTT	CASLLSGGGTDTQYF
TRBD1	TRBV10-1	.	TRBJ2-1	TGCGCCAGCAGTTACGAGGGGGCTTCCTACAATGAGCAGTTCTTC	CASSYEGASYNEQFF
.	TRBV6-5	once	TRBJ2-7	TGTGCCAGCAGGGGCAGTTCTTCCTACGAGCAGTACTTC	CASRGSSSYEQYF
TRBD2	TRBV14	once	TRBJ2-5	TGTGCCAGCAGCCAAGAACGGACTAGGGCGGGGGTCCTAGAGACCCAGTACTTC	CASSQERTRAGVLETQYF
.	TRBV5-8	.	TRBJ1-5	TGTGCCAGCAGCTTGGGTACTCAAAATAGCAATCAGCCCCAGCATTTT	CASSLGTQNSNQPQHF
.	TRBV2	few	TRBJ1-1	TGTGCCACTATGATCAGACAGATCAACACTGAAGCTTTCTTT	CATMIRQINTEAFF
TRBD1	TRBV7-9	.	TRBJ1-4	TGTGCCAGCAGCCGAGGACAGGCAACTAATGAAAAACTGTTTTTT	CASSRGQATNEKLFF
TRBD1	TRBV6-5	.	TRBJ1-2	TGTGCCACACAGGGGCCTAACTATGGCTACACCTTC	CATQGPNYGYTF
.	TRBV6-5	.	TRBJ1-1	TGTGCCAGCAGCCCGGGTTTTGTTGGGGGGAAGGAAGCTTTCTTT	CASSPGFVGGKEAFF
.	TRBV7-8	.	TRBJ2-5	TGTGCCAGCAGCTTAGGGGAGCCTCAAGAGACCCAGTACTTC	CASSLGEPQETQYF
.	TRBV21-1	.	TRBJ2-7	TGTGCCAGTAAGGGACAGATAACTTTCTACGAGCAGTACTTC	CASKGQITFYEQYF
.	TRBV5-6	.	TRBJ2-5	TGTGCCAGCAGCTTGGTCCCGAGGGTAGGAGAGACCCAGTACTTC	CASSLVPRVGETQYF
.	TRBV19	.	TRBJ2-5	TGTGCCAGTAGTATTAAAAAGGAGAGGGGACAACCGATACAAGAGACCCAGTACTTC	CASSIKKERGQPIQETQYF